Listed below are T cell receptor beta chains from one sample, sequenced in a study of control samples from healthy donors and cancer patients. Method: immunoSEQ multiplex PCR; TCRdb's copy keeps in-frame clones and lacks some. This table has about 150,000 clones, 90% to 95% appearing once. Sequenced material: blood. Receptors were obtained from a middle-aged man in good health. CDR3s include the opening cysteine and the closing phenylalanine or tryptophan. D genes are given only for firm matches. A row's size may be missing; if present it is once, few, many or a size class.

TRBV7-2	TRBD1	-	TRBJ1-2	CASSRSGTGTNYGYTF	TGTGCCAGCAGCAGAAGCGGGACAGGGACTAACTATGGCTACACCTTC
TRBV5-1	TRBD1	-	TRBJ2-2	CASGPTGDTGELFF	TGCGCCAGCGGTCCGACAGGGGACACCGGGGAGCTGTTTTTT
TRBV30	-	-	TRBJ1-4	CAWALGTNEKLFF	TGTGCCTGGGCCCTCGGGACGAATGAAAAACTGTTTTTT
TRBV27	-	-	TRBJ1-6	CASSYSPNVNSPLHF	TGTGCCAGCAGTTACTCCCCCAACGTTAATTCACCCCTCCACTTT
TRBV3-1/TRBV3-2	TRBD2	-	TRBJ2-3	CASSQGTSGGTPPIRTDTQYF	TGTGCCAGCAGCCAAGGGACTAGCGGGGGGACTCCCCCCATAAGGACAGATACGCAGTATTTT
TRBV19	TRBD1	-	TRBJ1-5	CASSPWTGFKDNQPQHF	TGTGCCAGTAGTCCCTGGACAGGGTTCAAGGACAATCAGCCCCAGCATTTT
TRBV5-1	TRBD1	few	TRBJ2-2	CASSSRTGPGELFF	TGCGCCAGCAGCTCTCGGACAGGGCCCGGGGAGCTGTTTTTT
TRBV27	-	-	TRBJ1-1	CASSGDGGYTEAFF	TGTGCCAGCAGTGGCGACGGGGGATACACTGAAGCTTTCTTT
TRBV9	TRBD2	-	TRBJ2-3	CASSVEGSGGNTDTQYF	TGTGCCAGCAGCGTAGAGGGTAGCGGGGGCAACACAGATACGCAGTATTTT
TRBV4-3	-	-	TRBJ1-6	CASSQEYGREEPLHF	TGCGCCAGCAGCCAAGAATATGGCAGGGAGGAACCCCTCCACTTT
TRBV29-1	-	once	TRBJ1-2	CSVEGGDQSYGYTF	TGCAGCGTTGAAGGGGGGGATCAAAGCTATGGCTACACCTTC
TRBV5-1	-	-	TRBJ1-1	CASSQFMNTEAFF	TGCGCCAGCAGCCAATTCATGAACACTGAAGCTTTCTTT
TRBV12-5	-	-	TRBJ1-5	CASGDGGGGQPQHF	TGTGCTAGTGGCGACGGGGGCGGAGGTCAGCCCCAGCATTTT
TRBV28	TRBD1	once	TRBJ1-3	CASSYPGTGFMGAGNTIYF	TGTGCCAGCAGTTATCCAGGGACAGGGTTTATGGGCGCTGGAAACACCATATATTTT
TRBV27	-	-	TRBJ1-2	CASSLTSGAGNGYTF	TGTGCCAGCAGTTTAACCTCGGGAGCTGGAAATGGCTACACCTTC
TRBV14	-	-	TRBJ2-7	CASSQELYEQYF	TGTGCCAGCAGCCAAGAACTCTACGAGCAGTACTTC
TRBV20-1	-	-	TRBJ2-1	CSASTREQFF	TGCAGTGCTTCGACCCGTGAGCAGTTCTTC
TRBV2	-	-	TRBJ1-1	CAAHSRGTEAFF	TGTGCCGCGCACTCGAGGGGCACTGAAGCTTTCTTT
TRBV6-5	-	-	TRBJ1-2	CASKGDTIDYGYTF	TGTGCCAGCAAGGGGGACACTATTGACTATGGCTACACCTTC
TRBV5-4	-	-	TRBJ2-1	CASSVTANNEQFF	TGTGCCAGCAGCGTGACAGCTAACAATGAGCAGTTCTTC
TRBV11-2	TRBD1	once	TRBJ1-6	CASSQGQRDSPLHF	TGTGCCAGCAGCCAGGGACAGAGGGACTCACCCCTCCACTTT
TRBV5-6	-	-	TRBJ1-1	CASSSDPGAVFF	TGTGCCAGCAGCTCGGACCCTGGTGCGGTTTTCTTT
TRBV19	-	-	TRBJ1-2	CASGPDGSFGGGYTF	TGTGCCAGTGGGCCCGACGGGTCATTTGGTGGAGGCTACACCTTC
TRBV2	-	-	TRBJ1-6	CASTQGQNNSPLHF	TGTGCCAGCACTCAAGGACAGAATAATTCACCCCTCCACTTT
TRBV10-2	-	-	TRBJ1-4	CASGGAANEKLFF	TGCGCCAGCGGAGGGGCGGCTAATGAAAAACTGTTTTTT
TRBV6-6	-	-	TRBJ1-2	CASSYGLNYGYTF	TGTGCCAGCAGTTACGGGTTAAACTATGGCTACACCTTC
TRBV6-5	-	-	TRBJ1-1	CASQVGRSTEAFF	TGTGCCAGCCAAGTGGGCAGGAGCACTGAAGCTTTCTTT